These T cell receptor beta chains were read from a single sample in a study of beta chain features in type 1 diabetes. Clones were read by immunoSEQ multiplex PCR, and TCRdb kept only the in-frame ones, dropping some. The sample has 300,000 to 400,000 clones; roughly 9% are singletons. Sequenced sample: central memory CD4+ T cells from blood. Receptor source: a man aged 25-45 years with type 1 diabetes. CDR3s leave out the opening cysteine and the closing phenylalanine or tryptophan.

v_call,cdr3_aa
TRBV30,AWEDRGYGYT
TRBV11-2,ASSLIGIRTDTQY
TRBV28,ASSLMETQY
TRBV29-1,SVVFSSTDTQY
TRBV7-8,ASSRPWSGGSGANVLT
TRBV6-6,ASSYGAGGLQTQY
TRBV5-1,ASSGQGTGDTQY
TRBV7-2,ASSSDRRNTGELF
TRBV30,AWRSSGGANTDTQY
TRBV5-1,ASSLTAGGFTDTQY
TRBV29-1,SVVTPMGLAGIPYNEQF
TRBV28,ASGDRVGYT
TRBV4-3,ASSQYSDRSSGNTIY
TRBV6-5,ASMIGRGATYEQY
TRBV4-1,ASSQDQDRGNEQF
TRBV7-2,ASSLGQSNEAF
TRBV11-2,ASSFGSGSLGGTQY
TRBV7-6,ASSPTRTNTEAF
TRBV28,ASSLGGRSTGELF
TRBV4-3,ASSPQLAGGRDTQY
TRBV5-1,ASSLWSLNTEAF
TRBV29-1,GGLQYSTDTQY
TRBV5-4,ASSPPRAGEDTQY
TRBV28,ASIGTVWSNTGELF
TRBV18,ASSLETGYGYT
TRBV5-1,ASSLETPGQDNSPLH
TRBV10-3,AISGNNGNSPLH
TRBV30,AWSRLVSNQPQH
TRBV27,ASSPETSGGPYNEQF